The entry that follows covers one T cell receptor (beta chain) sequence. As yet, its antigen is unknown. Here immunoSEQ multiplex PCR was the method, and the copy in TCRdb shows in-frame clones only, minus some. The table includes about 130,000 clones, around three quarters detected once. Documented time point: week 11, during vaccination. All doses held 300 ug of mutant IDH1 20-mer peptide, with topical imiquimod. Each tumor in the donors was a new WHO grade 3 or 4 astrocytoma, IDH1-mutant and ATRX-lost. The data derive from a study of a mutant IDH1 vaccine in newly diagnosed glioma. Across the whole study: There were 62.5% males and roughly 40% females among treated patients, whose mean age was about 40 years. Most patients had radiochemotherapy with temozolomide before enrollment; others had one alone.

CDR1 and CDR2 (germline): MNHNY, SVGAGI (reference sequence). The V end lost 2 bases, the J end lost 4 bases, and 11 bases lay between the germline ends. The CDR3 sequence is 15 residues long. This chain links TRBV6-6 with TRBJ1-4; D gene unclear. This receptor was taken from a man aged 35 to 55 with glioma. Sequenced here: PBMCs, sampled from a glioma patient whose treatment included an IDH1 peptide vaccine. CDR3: CASSYRAGSNEKLFF. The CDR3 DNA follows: TGTGCCAGCAGTTACAGAGCAGGCAGTAATGAAAAACTGTTTTTT.